This entry describes one TCR beta chain. This sample is drawn from a study of blood T cell repertoires in COVID-19. Turning to the study itself: Both acute and convalescent COVID-19 samples were obtained from the United States, Italy and Spain. PBMCs, B-cell-depleted T cells, or T cells were the source of the cDNA or gDNA that made up the material.

The V gene lost 3 bases and the J gene lost 5 bases, with 14 bases spanning the gap. Germline V gene lookup returns CDR1 DFQATT and CDR2 SNEGSKA (reference sequence). The CDR3 contains 13 residues. In the authors' methods: Amplification with reference gene primers provided the estimates of nucleated cell counts. Assay used: immunoSEQ multiplex PCR; TCRdb lists only in-frame clones, some missing. Clone size and the V and J calls come from that table; the DNA yielded D and trimming. Counted here are about 110,000 clones, about two thirds occurring once; the ten biggest clones make up about 2%. This TCR came from a woman aged 40 to 55 with acute or convalescent COVID-19. The rearrangement uses TRBV20-1 and TRBJ2-7; D is possibly TRBD1 (6 bases). The sample was peripheral blood. CDR3 coding DNA: TGCAGTGCTAGTCACAGGGTTACCGACGAGCAGTACTTC. It encodes CSASHRVTDEQYF.